This TCR beta chain was identified during a study of neoadjuvant anti-PD-1 for oral cavity cancer (dated by TCRdb to the early 2020s). For the wider study: Patients mostly received three to four biweekly doses of nivolumab at 3 mg/kg before curative-intent surgical resection. Under RECIST 1.1, a patient counted as a responder if showing complete response, partial response or stable disease, and as a non-responder if showing progression. Patients who did not progress were given a fourth nivolumab dose at about day 43 and had definitive surgical resection on days 50-56. The parent correlative cohort had around 13 patients and a response rate of about 31%. Overall results and qualifications from the work: A higher pretreatment blood Treg/Th17 ratio correlated with both higher pretreatment blood TCRbeta clonality and lower post-treatment tumor TCRbeta clonality. The TCR analyses had only a few patients in each response group, and the authors called for validation in larger cohorts. Greater tumor shrinkage correlated with larger post-treatment sizes of preexisting intratumoral clones, which suggests that expansion of preexisting clones contributed to response.

In the paper's terms, the time point label means: after neoadjuvant nivolumab, at surgical resection. Patients had been newly diagnosed with stage II-IVA oral cavity squamous cell carcinoma, and no prior systemic or radiation treatment had been given to the patients. The cohort was made up of patients with locally advanced, HPV-negative oral cavity squamous cell carcinoma. The samples were drawn from a longitudinal correlative study tied to a single-arm phase II trial testing neoadjuvant nivolumab in oral cavity squamous cell carcinoma. Subject-matched pre- and post-treatment PBMCs and tumors from three responders and three non-responders underwent genomic DNA-based TCRbeta sequencing. The Maxwell RSC DNA from Tissue kit was used to isolate genomic DNA from tumor tissue. Comments on this clone: The target of this receptor is not known. No base quality values were provided; no much bigger clone lies one nucleotide off.

Survey sequencing of tumors used two replicates per sample, and the tumor libraries mostly started from about 5.2 ug of input genomic DNA. The immunoSEQ hsTCRbeta kit was used to prepare TCRbeta libraries, following the manufacturer's instructions. The finished libraries were brought together in one pool at approximately 3.2 nM, which was then read using an Illumina NovaSeq 6000 S4 flow cell. Regarding the original processing steps: The immunoSEQ Analyzer handled quality control and preprocessing of the raw data. The analysis was restricted to productive rearrangements, with each unique CDR3 amino acid sequence defining a clonotype. Repertoire clonality was estimated as the Gini-Simpson index, which was calculated using the R package tcR. Gini indices were compared with Student's t test, and associations with tumor size change were assessed by Pearson correlation. The table was pulled from immuneACCESS by TCRdb, which kept in-frame rearrangements only. Such tables lose some clones; where checked, under half of the loss comes from unresolved V genes, and the rest has no known cause. The D gene and trimming were derived from the DNA, and the V and J assignments and clone size from that table. The table for this sample lists tens of thousands of clones; roughly two fifths of them were counted only once. The biggest ten clones account for 16% of the sample.

Taken from the germline V gene, the CDR1 and CDR2 loops are SGDLS and YYNGEE. The CDR3 runs 15 residues from the cysteine to the phenylalanine. The CDR3 DNA has 45 bases and is translated from base 1. Trimming accounts for 3 bases at V and 2 bases at J, while the number of junction bases matched to no gene is 1. The TCR comes from a person aged 35-79 years with oral cavity squamous cell carcinoma. The sample here was tumor tissue, taken after nivolumab (anti-PD-1) treatment. In this chain, TRBV9 is recombined with TRBJ2-7; TRBD2 aligns with 14 central bases. Here is the DNA: TGTGCCAGCAGCGGGGGACTAGCGGGGGCCTACGAGCAGTACTTC. Its protein reads: CASSGGLAGAYEQYF. Beyond the CDR3, the reference TRBV9 and TRBJ2-7 genes provide the residues; the full variable domain reads: DSGVTQTPKHLITATGQRVTLRCSPRSGDLSVYWYQQSLDQGLQFLIQYYNGEERAKGNILERFSAQQFPDLHSELNLSSLELGDSALYFCASSGGLAGAYEQYFGPGTRLTVT.